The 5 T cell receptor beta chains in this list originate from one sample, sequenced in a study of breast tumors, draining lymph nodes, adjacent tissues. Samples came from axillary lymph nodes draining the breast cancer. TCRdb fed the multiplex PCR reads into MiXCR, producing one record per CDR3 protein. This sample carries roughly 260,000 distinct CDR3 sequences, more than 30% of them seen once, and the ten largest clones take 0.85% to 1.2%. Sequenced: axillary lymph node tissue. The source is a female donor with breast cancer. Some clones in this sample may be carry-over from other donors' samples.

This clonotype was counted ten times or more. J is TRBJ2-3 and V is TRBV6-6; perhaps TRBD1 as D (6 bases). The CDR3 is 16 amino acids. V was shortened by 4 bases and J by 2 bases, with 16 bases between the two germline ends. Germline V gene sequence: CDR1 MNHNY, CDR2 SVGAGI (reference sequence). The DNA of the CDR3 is TGTGCCAGCAGTTCCGATCAGGGGCTACCCACAGATACGCAGTATTTT. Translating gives CASSSDQGLPTDTQYF.

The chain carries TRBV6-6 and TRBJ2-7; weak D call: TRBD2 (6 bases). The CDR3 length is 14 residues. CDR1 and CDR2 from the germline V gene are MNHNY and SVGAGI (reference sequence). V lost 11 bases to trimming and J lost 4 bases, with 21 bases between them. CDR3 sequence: CASRRGPDRYEQYF. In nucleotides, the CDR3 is TGTGCCTCCCGGAGGGGACCTGATCGTTACGAGCAGTACTTC.

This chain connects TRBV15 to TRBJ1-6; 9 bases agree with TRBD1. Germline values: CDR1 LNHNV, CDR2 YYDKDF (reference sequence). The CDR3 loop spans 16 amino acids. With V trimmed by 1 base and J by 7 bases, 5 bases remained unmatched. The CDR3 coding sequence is TGTGCCACCAGCAGAGGACAGGGGGAACTCAATTCACCCCTCCACTTT. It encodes CATSRGQGELNSPLHF.

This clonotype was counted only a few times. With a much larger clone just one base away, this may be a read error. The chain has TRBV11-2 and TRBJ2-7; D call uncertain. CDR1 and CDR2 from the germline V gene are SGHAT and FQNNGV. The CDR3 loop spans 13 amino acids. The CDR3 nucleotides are TGTGCCAGCAGCGCGCCAGGATCCTCCGAGCAGTACTTC. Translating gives CASSAPGSSEQYF.

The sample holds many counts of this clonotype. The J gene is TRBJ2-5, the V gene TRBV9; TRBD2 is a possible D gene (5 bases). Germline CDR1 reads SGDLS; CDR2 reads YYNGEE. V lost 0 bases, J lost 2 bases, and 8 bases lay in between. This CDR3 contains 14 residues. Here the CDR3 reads CASSVGGLQETQYF. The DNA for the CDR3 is TGTGCCAGCAGCGTAGGAGGACTTCAAGAGACCCAGTACTTC. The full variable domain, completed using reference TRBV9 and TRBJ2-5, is DSGVTQTPKHLITATGQRVTLRCSPRSGDLSVYWYQQSLDQGLQFLIQYYNGEERAKGNILERFSAQQFPDLHSELNLSSLELGDSALYFCASSVGGLQETQYFGPGTRLLVL.